One sample yielded the 14 T cell receptor beta chains listed below, sequenced in a study of CD8+ T cells in alopecia areata. Treatment in this sample: oral pan-JAK inhibitor, 5-10 mg twice daily. Sequencing relied on a cDNA template that was reverse transcribed from extracted RNA. Here immunoSEQ multiplex PCR was the method, and the copy in TCRdb shows in-frame clones only, minus some. This table holds some 240,000 clones, less than 75% found once. Sequencing was performed on CD4+ T cells sorted from blood, taken at week 4, from a patient treated with tofacitinib. The receptors originated from a human donor with alopecia areata.

This clone was seen only a few times. This sequence joins TRBV27 and TRBJ2-6, with D hard to call. Per the germline V gene, CDR1 is MNHEY and CDR2 is SMNVEV (reference sequence). The length of the CDR3 is 13 residues. The ends were cut back, 5 bases at V and 7 bases at J, with 9 bases in the middle. The CDR3 loop is CASSHGVANVLTF. The CDR3 DNA follows: TGTGCCAGCAGTCATGGGGTAGCCAACGTCCTGACTTTC.

The rearrangement uses TRBV29-1 and TRBJ2-3; 9 bases match TRBD2. Trimming at V came to 4 bases and at J to 0 bases, leaving 5 bases not matched to a gene. There are 15 residues in the CDR3. From germline, CDR1 is SQVTM and CDR2 ANQGSEA. The CDR3 coding sequence is TGCAGCGTTGGGTATACTAGCGGGAGCACAGATACGCAGTATTTT. It codes for CSVGYTSGSTDTQYF.

Regarding this clone: A read error may account for a junction end that differs from germline. The chain employs TRBV14 and TRBJ2-1; TRBD2 matches 7 bases. CDR3 length: 15 residues. Germline loops: CDR1 SGHDN, CDR2 FVKESK. The CDR3 protein is CASSQDPGGGGERFF. CDR3 bases: TGTGCCAGCAGCCAAGATCCGGGGGGAGGCGGTGAGCGGTTCTTC.

This clone was detected only once. The V and J genes are TRBV4-3 and TRBJ1-6; a possible D gene is TRBD1 (5 bases). Trimming shortened V by 1 base and J by 7 bases, and 11 bases separated the two germline ends. CDR1 and CDR2 (germline): LGHNA, YSLEER. The CDR3 is made up of 15 amino acids. The DNA of the CDR3 is TGCGCCAGCAGCCAAGGACGGACACTCAATTCACCCCTCCACTTT. Amino acid sequence: CASSQGRTLNSPLHF.

The chain joins TRBV6-1 to TRBJ2-7; TRBD1 might be the D (6 bases). Trimming took 3 bases from V and 9 from J, leaving 24 bases between them. Germline V CDR1 and CDR2: MNHNS, SASEGT. The CDR3 runs 16 residues. CDR3 residues: CASSDAGGNLVRGQYF. CDR3 sequence (DNA): TGTGCCAGCAGTGATGCTGGGGGCAACCTAGTGAGGGGGCAGTACTTC.

This clone turned up a few times. V is TRBV18 and J is TRBJ1-6; maybe TRBD1 (6 bases). V was trimmed by 3 bases and J by 9 bases, leaving 15 bases between them. Germline CDR1 reads KGHSH; CDR2 reads LQKENI. The CDR3 loop spans 15 amino acids. Here the CDR3 DNA reads TGTGCCAGCTCACCTACCTCGGGACAAGGTTCACCCCTCCACTTT. It yields the protein CASSPTSGQGSPLHF.

The chain recombines TRBV27 with TRBJ2-4, with 7 bases matching TRBD1. With 6 bases clipped from V and 9 bases from J, the junction kept 20 bases outside the gene matches. This CDR3 region has 17 residues. Germline CDR1 reads MNHEY; CDR2 reads SMNVEV (reference sequence). This CDR3 reads CASRPTKSTGQNTIQYF. CDR3 nucleotides: TGTGCCAGCAGACCAACCAAGTCGACAGGGCAGAATACCATTCAGTACTTC.

The chain recombines TRBV29-1 with TRBJ1-2; D call uncertain. The germline V gene encodes CDR1 SQVTM and CDR2 ANQGSEA. The CDR3 loop spans 12 amino acids. The V end was cut by 7 bases, the J end by 4 bases, with 13 bases between. The CDR3 region has the DNA TGCAGCGCCGTCCTTGAGGGCTATGGCTACACCTTC. Translating gives CSAVLEGYGYTF.

V usage is TRBV29-1 and J usage is TRBJ1-1, with TRBD1 as a possible D gene (5 bases). Germline CDR1 SQVTM, CDR2 ANQGSEA. V lost 4 bases and J 3 bases, leaving 12 bases between the germline ends. The CDR3 is 13 residues long. The CDR3 nucleotides are TGCAGCGTTGCAGAACAGGCCGACACTGAAGCTTTCTTT. Its translation is CSVAEQADTEAFF.

The chain couples TRBV6-6 to TRBJ2-3, with no clear D. The CDR3 spans 15 residues. V was shortened by 3 bases and J by 0 bases, with 10 bases between the two germline ends. The germline V gene has CDR1 MNHNY and CDR2 SVGAGI (reference sequence). Here the CDR3 reads CASSYMAQSTDTQYF. The CDR3 DNA follows: TGTGCCAGCAGTTATATGGCACAGAGCACAGATACGCAGTATTTT.

This clone has only a few counts. The rearrangement links TRBV7-9 to TRBJ2-3; D remains unclear. The CDR3 extends over 12 amino acids. Between the trimmed V and J ends, which lost 5 bases and 6 bases, there was a span of 9 bases. CDR1 is SEHNR, CDR2 FQNEAQ, per germline (reference sequence). This CDR3 is CASSVQYDTQYF. The DNA of the CDR3 is TGTGCCAGCAGCGTTCAATACGATACGCAGTATTTT.

This chain uses TRBV29-1 with TRBJ1-1; D uncertain. V was clipped by 6 bases and J by 2 bases, with 28 bases between them. This CDR3 is 18 amino acids long. Germline V gene data show CDR1 as SQVTM and CDR2 as ANQGSEA. In DNA form, the CDR3 reads TGCAGCGTAGCTTCGCTTAGGGTCTTGCGAGAGGTAAACACTGAAGCTTTCTTT. Translation: CSVASLRVLREVNTEAFF.

This clone was seen more than once but under ten times. This chain links TRBV6-5 with TRBJ1-1; D gene ambiguous. V dropped 6 bases and J dropped 11 bases, with 22 bases sitting between them. This CDR3 is built from 14 residues. Germline CDR1 reads MNHEY; CDR2 reads SVGAGI. Written as DNA, the CDR3 is TGTGCCAGCAGAAGCCCTTCTGAACTGCTTAGGGCTTTCTTT. Its protein product is CASRSPSELLRAFF.

This clone was observed a handful of times. The chain recombines TRBV19 with TRBJ2-1, with 10 bases lining up with TRBD2. CDR1 and CDR2 from the germline V gene are LNHDA and SQIVND (reference sequence). The CDR3 totals 16 residues. J was trimmed by 2 bases and V by 5 bases; bases with no gene match: 6. The CDR3 DNA reads TGTGCCAGTAGTTCTCCCAGCGGGGGGGCCTACAATGAGCAGTTCTTC. Translated, it gives CASSSPSGGAYNEQFF.